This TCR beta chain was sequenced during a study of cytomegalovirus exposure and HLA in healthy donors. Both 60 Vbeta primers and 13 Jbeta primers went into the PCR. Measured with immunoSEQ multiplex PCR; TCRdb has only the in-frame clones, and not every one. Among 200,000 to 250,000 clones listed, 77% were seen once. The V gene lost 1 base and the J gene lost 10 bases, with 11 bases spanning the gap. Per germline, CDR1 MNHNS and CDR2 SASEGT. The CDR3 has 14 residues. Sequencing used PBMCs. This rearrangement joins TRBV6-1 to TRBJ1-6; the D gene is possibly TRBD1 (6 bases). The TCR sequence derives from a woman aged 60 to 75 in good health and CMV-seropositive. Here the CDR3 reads CASSEGQGMSPLHF. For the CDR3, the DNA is TGTGCCAGCAGTGAAGGGCAGGGGATGTCACCCCTCCACTTT.